This is a list of T cell receptor beta chains from one sample in a study of blood T cell repertoires in COVID-19. The assay was immunoSEQ multiplex PCR, and TCRdb's table has in-frame clones only and misses some. The repertoire has about 220,000 clones, approximately 84% of them found once; the top ten carry roughly 2.3%. The material sequenced was peripheral blood. The receptors originated from a woman aged 55-70 years with acute or convalescent COVID-19. Each CDR3 is given with its conserved first and last residue. Each record gives: V gene, J gene, CDR3 protein.

v_gene: TRBV15
j_gene: TRBJ2-7
CDR3aa: CATSKSPGQGYEQYF

v_gene: TRBV30
j_gene: TRBJ2-7
CDR3aa: CAWSVLTRDRGTYEQYF

v_gene: TRBV2
j_gene: TRBJ2-1
CDR3aa: CASSVVAGGNEQFF

v_gene: TRBV4-1
j_gene: TRBJ2-7
CDR3aa: CASSHKTGSLRGEQYF

v_gene: TRBV7-2
j_gene: TRBJ1-6
CDR3aa: CASSWLLAPLHF

v_gene: TRBV19
j_gene: TRBJ1-5
CDR3aa: CASSTGTGLQPQHF

v_gene: TRBV19
j_gene: TRBJ1-1
CDR3aa: CASSSGWKTEAFF

v_gene: TRBV19
j_gene: TRBJ1-6
CDR3aa: CASSATRAGGSYNSPLHF

v_gene: TRBV9
j_gene: TRBJ1-2
CDR3aa: CASSPRSGQLAVGGYTF

v_gene: TRBV27
j_gene: TRBJ2-3
CDR3aa: CASSLAGAGADTQYF

v_gene: TRBV9
j_gene: TRBJ2-5
CDR3aa: CASSVATGTEEETQYF

v_gene: TRBV7-9
j_gene: TRBJ1-2
CDR3aa: CASSLGGVYGYTF

v_gene: TRBV2
j_gene: TRBJ2-3
CDR3aa: CASRRLAGGSTDTQYF

v_gene: TRBV6-5
j_gene: TRBJ2-7
CDR3aa: CASRETATYEQYF

v_gene: TRBV6-5
j_gene: TRBJ1-2
CDR3aa: CASSYSRVHSGYTF

v_gene: TRBV6-5
j_gene: TRBJ2-3
CDR3aa: CASSYEAGSTDTQYF

v_gene: TRBV18
j_gene: TRBJ1-2
CDR3aa: CASSPPTGTNYGYTF

v_gene: TRBV27
j_gene: TRBJ2-2
CDR3aa: CASRGGSGPRTGELFF

v_gene: TRBV10-3
j_gene: TRBJ1-1
CDR3aa: CAISGMNTEAFF

v_gene: TRBV4-1
j_gene: TRBJ2-2
CDR3aa: CASSSPRASLNTGELFF

v_gene: TRBV9
j_gene: TRBJ2-1
CDR3aa: CASSAGTSGGNEQFF

v_gene: TRBV5-4
j_gene: TRBJ2-1
CDR3aa: CASSSHLAGKYNEQFF

v_gene: TRBV3-1/TRBV3-2
j_gene: TRBJ2-7
CDR3aa: CASSQAGGGSDEQYF

v_gene: TRBV4-2
j_gene: TRBJ2-3
CDR3aa: CASSQDVVAGDTDTQYF

v_gene: TRBV28
j_gene: TRBJ1-6
CDR3aa: CASSPTYNSPLHF

v_gene: TRBV5-5
j_gene: TRBJ2-2
CDR3aa: CASSLGLVDGELFF

v_gene: TRBV7-9
j_gene: TRBJ1-4
CDR3aa: CASSRPGGEKLFF

v_gene: TRBV19
j_gene: TRBJ1-1
CDR3aa: CASSIVGTGVNTEAFF